What follows are 11 T cell receptor beta chains derived from one specimen sequenced in a study of shared clonotypes between healthy human individuals. Some clones are missing from TCRdb's copy, which holds only in-frame ones; the method was immunoSEQ multiplex PCR. The sample includes around 1 million clones, approximately 76% of them seen just once. The sequencing sample was made of memory CD4+ T cells sorted from blood. The subset here: CD45RA-negative fraction. The receptors here all came from a man aged 18 to 29 in good health.

The chain joins TRBV23-1 to TRBJ2-7, with D uncertain. TRBV23-1 is an ORF, and what it does is uncertain. The CDR3 covers 13 residues. V lost 7 bases to trimming and J lost 0 bases, with 10 bases between them. The CDR3 here is CASNNVLSYEQYF. DNA for the CDR3: TGCGCCAGCAATAACGTCCTCTCCTACGAGCAGTACTTC.

This chain links TRBV4-3 with TRBJ2-7; 10 bases line up with TRBD2. This CDR3 is 18 amino acids long. The germline V gene encodes CDR1 LGHNA and CDR2 YSLEER. The ends lost 0 bases at V and 2 bases at J; junction bases unmatched: 10. The DNA of the CDR3 is TGCGCCAGCAGCCAAGATCGGATAGCGGGAGGCCGGGCCTACGAGCAGTACTTC. It specifies CASSQDRIAGGRAYEQYF.

The gene calls are TRBV6-5 and TRBJ1-5, with a weak D call TRBD1 (5 bases). V shed 6 bases and J shed 0 bases, with 12 bases lying between them. CDR1 and CDR2 (germline): MNHEY, SVGAGI. The CDR3 is 15 amino acids. CDR3 in amino acids: CASRVQGSSNQPQHF. CDR3 sequence (DNA): TGTGCCAGCAGGGTCCAGGGTTCTAGCAATCAGCCCCAGCATTTT.

The rearrangement links TRBV25-1 to TRBJ2-1; D gene uncertain. Germline assignment: CDR1 MGHDK and CDR2 SYGVNS. Trimming pared 3 bases from V and 4 bases from J, leaving 10 bases between. CDR3 length: 14 residues. The CDR3, as DNA: TGTGCCAGCAGTGAGTCCGTGGTATACAATGAGCAGTTCTTC. Residues: CASSESVVYNEQFF.

The gene calls are TRBV25-1 and TRBJ2-7, with D perhaps matching TRBD2 (6 bases). Germline CDR1 reads MGHDK; CDR2 reads SYGVNS. Between the trimmed V and J ends, which lost 1 base and 3 bases, there was a span of 13 bases. CDR3 length equals 15 residues. The DNA of the CDR3 is TGTGCCAGCAGTGAATGGGGGACTGGCATCTACGAGCAGTACTTC. This translates into CASSEWGTGIYEQYF.

The V gene is TRBV5-1, the J gene TRBJ1-5, with 8 bases that match TRBD1. V dropped 4 bases and J dropped 7; count of bases not matched to a gene: 10. Germline CDR1 is SGHRS and CDR2 is YFSETQ. CDR3 length: 15 residues. The CDR3 region has the DNA TGCGCCAGCAGCGCCGGACAGGGACCAGGGCAGCCCCAGCATTTT. As protein: CASSAGQGPGQPQHF.

The chain combines TRBV7-6 with TRBJ2-7, with 7 nucleotides matching TRBD2. This CDR3 is built from 15 residues. The germline V gene has CDR1 SGHVS and CDR2 FNYEAQ. V was pared by 5 bases and J by 0 bases, with 7 bases of the junction left unmatched. CDR3 region: CASSRESGASYEQYF. CDR3 DNA sequence: TGTGCCAGCAGCCGCGAGAGCGGGGCCTCCTACGAGCAGTACTTC.

The rearrangement joins TRBV5-4 to TRBJ1-1; D ambiguous. Between the trimmed V and J ends, which lost 3 bases and 5 bases, there was a span of 14 bases. The CDR3 covers 14 residues. The germline V gene has CDR1 SGHNT and CDR2 YYREEE (reference sequence). DNA of the CDR3: TGTGCCAGCAGCTCGGACCGTTATAGTACTGAAGCTTTCTTT. Translated: CASSSDRYSTEAFF.

The chain's CDR3 is CASSLSRGRDTQYF. CDR3 sequence (DNA): TGCGCCAGCAGCTTGTCCAGGGGGCGGGATACGCAGTATTTT. The V call is TRBV5-1, the J call TRBJ2-3; 8 bases map to TRBD1. The CDR3 has 14 amino acids. The V and J ends lost 1 base and 6 bases, in that order; junction bases with no gene match: 4. Germline V gives CDR1 SGHRS, CDR2 YFSETQ.

This clone was recorded a few times. This rearrangement joins TRBV18 to TRBJ1-2, with D tentatively TRBD1 (5 bases). CDR1 is KGHSH and CDR2 is LQKENI in the germline V gene. V dropped 6 bases and J dropped 4 bases, with 18 bases sitting between them. The CDR3 spans 15 residues. The CDR3 DNA is TGTGCCAGCTCGGACGGACCCCAAGGGGCCTATGGCTACACCTTC. This encodes CASSDGPQGAYGYTF.

This clone was detected once. The rearrangement uses TRBV4-2 and TRBJ2-3; 11 bases map to TRBD2. CDR1 and CDR2 (germline): LGHNA, YNFKEQ. The length of the CDR3 is 16 residues. J gave up 4 bases and V 1 base, and 4 bases lay outside the gene matches. CDR3 region: CASSQGRLAGPDTQYF. In DNA form, the CDR3 reads TGTGCCAGCAGCCAAGGAAGACTAGCGGGGCCAGATACGCAGTATTTT.